These 21 T cell receptor beta chains came from one sample sequenced in a study of T cell repertoires in cytomegalovirus infection. TCRdb called the reads again in MiXCR, with one record for every CDR3 protein. The data show 600,000 to 800,000 distinct CDR3 sequences, 20% to 30% seen once. Sequenced input: CD8+ T cells from PBMCs. These receptors were obtained from a human donor in good health (CMV status not recorded). Some clones in this sample may be carry-over from other donors' samples.

There are a few counts of this clonotype. The chain uses TRBV20-1 and TRBJ1-6; D is unresolved. The CDR3 is 15 amino acids. V was pared by 3 bases and J by 5 bases, with 14 bases between. CDR1 is DFQATT and CDR2 is SNEGSKA in the germline V gene (reference sequence). The CDR3 DNA is TGCAGTGCTAGTAGTAGTTACAGCGATAATTCACCCCTCCACTTT. This translates into CSASSSYSDNSPLHF.

This clonotype appeared many times. This chain links TRBV7-2 with TRBJ2-2; perhaps TRBD1 as D (5 bases). The CDR3 sequence is 14 residues long. Deletions cut 6 bases from V and 3 bases from J, with 11 bases between. Germline values: CDR1 SGHTA, CDR2 FQGNSA. The CDR3 DNA reads TGTGCCAGCAGAAGCACAGGTTACACCGGGGAGCTGTTTTTT. Residues: CASRSTGYTGELFF. The complete variable domain, with remaining parts taken from reference TRBV7-2 and TRBJ2-2, reads GAGVSQSPSNKVTEKGKDVELRCDPISGHTALYWYRQSLGQGLEFLIYFQGNSAPDKSGLPSDRFSAERTGGSVSTLTIQRTQQEDSAVYLCASRSTGYTGELFFGEGSRLTVL.

The rearrangement joins TRBV7-8 to TRBJ2-1; D is perhaps TRBD1 (5 bases). The CDR3 runs 11 residues. Germline values: CDR1 SGHVS, CDR2 FQNEAQ. The V end lost 3 bases, the J end lost 13 bases, and 10 bases lay between the germline ends. This CDR3 is CASSFSGLQFF. CDR3 in DNA: TGTGCCAGCAGCTTTTCAGGGTTACAGTTCTTC.

There are a few counts of this clonotype. This rearrangement joins TRBV20-1 to TRBJ2-7; D remains ambiguous. The V gene's germline CDR1 is DFQATT and CDR2 SNEGSKA (reference sequence). V lost 1 base and J 3 bases, leaving 10 bases between the germline ends. This CDR3 comprises 13 residues. The CDR3 region has the DNA TGCAGTGCTAGAGCCAGGAATCTCTACGAGCAGTACGTC. Encoded protein: CSARARNLYEQYV.

The rearrangement links TRBV2 to TRBJ1-1; 7 nucleotides line up with TRBD1. CDR3 size: 14 residues. The ends lost 6 bases at V and 5 bases at J; junction bases unmatched: 9. Germline V gene lookup returns CDR1 SNHLY and CDR2 FYNNEI. This CDR3 reads CASRERQGITEAFF. CDR3 nucleotide sequence: TGTGCCAGCAGGGAGAGACAGGGAATAACTGAAGCTTTCTTT.

This clonotype was counted many times. The chain carries TRBV6-2 or TRBV6-3 and TRBJ2-3; D is possibly TRBD2 (5 bases). V was trimmed by 6 bases and J by 0 bases, leaving 16 bases between them. Per germline, CDR1 MNHEY and CDR2 SVGEGT. There are 16 residues in the CDR3. CDR3 DNA: TGTGCCAGCAGCTTTGACCCCTCGGGAAGCACAGATACGCAGTATTTT. It specifies CASSFDPSGSTDTQYF.

CDR3 residues: CSVEEQGWRANVLTF. The CDR3 DNA reads as TGCAGCGTTGAAGAACAGGGGTGGCGGGCCAACGTCCTGACTTTC. The V call is TRBV29-1, the J call TRBJ2-6; 7 nucleotides align to TRBD1. The CDR3 is 15 residues long. Trimming cost V 0 bases and J 5 bases; bases outside gene matches: 4. Germline V gene data show CDR1 as SQVTM and CDR2 as ANQGSEA.

In its sample, this clonotype was seen many times. The CDR3 nucleotides read TGTGCCAGCAACCCATCAGCGATCTCTGAGGGCTACACCTTC. This codes for CASNPSAISEGYTF. The chain joins TRBV7-9 to TRBJ1-2; D unclear. V lost 7 bases to trimming and J lost 8 bases, with 20 bases between them. This CDR3 spans 14 amino acids. Germline V gene lookup returns CDR1 SEHNR and CDR2 FQNEAQ (reference sequence).

The table lists this clonotype with many counts. The rearrangement links TRBV7-8 to TRBJ2-1; possible D gene TRBD1, 5 bases. V was trimmed by 4 bases and J by 4 bases, leaving 11 bases between them. In germline, CDR1 is SGHVS, CDR2 FQNEAQ. The CDR3 runs to 14 residues. CDR3 sequence: CASSSYDSYNEQFF. The CDR3 nucleotides are TGTGCCAGCAGCTCCTACGACAGTTACAATGAGCAGTTCTTC.

The V gene is TRBV6-5, the J gene TRBJ2-7; TRBD2 is a possible D gene (6 bases). The germline CDR1 and CDR2 sequences are MNHEY and SVGAGI. V lost 5 bases to trimming and J lost 2 bases, with 10 bases between them. This CDR3 comprises 13 residues. Written as DNA, the CDR3 is TGTGCCAGCAGTGTACCGGGGGCCTACGAGCAGTACGTC. Its translation: CASSVPGAYEQYV.

This chain connects TRBV28 to TRBJ1-2; D not resolved. CDR3 size: 14 residues. V was pared by 3 bases and J by 7 bases, with 15 bases between. CDR1 and CDR2 from the germline V gene are MDHEN and SYDVKM. CDR3 nucleotide sequence: TGTGCCAGCAGTTTGACCCCACTCGCCGGTGGCTACACCTTC. Translated, it gives CASSLTPLAGGYTF.

This clonotype turned up a few times. This chain connects TRBV5-1 to TRBJ2-5; D gene uncertain. V was pared by 4 bases and J by 1 base, with 14 bases between. The CDR3 is made up of 15 amino acids. The germline V gene has CDR1 SGHRS and CDR2 YFSETQ. Written as DNA, the CDR3 is TGCGCCAGCAGCCTCCGGGTGGGGTTCCAAGAGACCCAGTACTTC. Translating it yields CASSLRVGFQETQYF.

This clonotype has a count of ten or more. The rearrangement links TRBV7-2 to TRBJ2-1; D might be TRBD1 (5 bases). Deletions cut 5 bases from V and 6 bases from J, with 8 bases between. Germline CDR1 is SGHTA and CDR2 is FQGNSA. The CDR3 totals 12 residues. Written as DNA, the CDR3 is TGTGCCAGCAGCACAGGACCCAATGAGCAGTTCTTC. Translation gives CASSTGPNEQFF.

This clonotype was seen a few times. This chain connects TRBV4-1 to TRBJ2-5; D is undetermined. Germline CDR1 and CDR2: MGHRA and YSYEKL. The V gene lost 0 bases and the J gene lost 5 bases, with 10 bases spanning the gap. The CDR3 runs to 14 residues. The chain's CDR3 is CASSQDRARETQYF. CDR3 nucleotides: TGCGCCAGCAGCCAAGATCGAGCCAGGGAGACCCAGTACTTC.

The chain links TRBV5-4 to TRBJ2-4; tentative D call: TRBD2 (6 bases). The germline CDR1 and CDR2 sequences are SGHNT and YYREEE (reference sequence). V shed 4 bases and J shed 5 bases, with 19 bases lying between them. The CDR3 has 16 residues. The CDR3 here is CASSQSLEGKENIQYF. DNA for the CDR3: TGTGCCAGCAGCCAATCCTTGGAGGGGAAGGAAAACATTCAGTACTTC.

This clonotype has at least ten counts. J is TRBJ2-4 and V is TRBV6-5; TRBD1 matches 8 bases. Germline V gives CDR1 MNHEY, CDR2 SVGAGI. Unmatched junction bases numbered 7, after V lost 4 bases and J lost 8 bases. CDR3 length equals 14 residues. CDR3 amino acids: CASSSPQGAHIQYF. The DNA for the CDR3 is TGTGCCAGCAGTTCCCCTCAGGGGGCGCACATTCAGTACTTC.

The CDR3 DNA reads TGTGCCATCAGACTGGACGTGAACGAGCAGTACTTC. Its translation: CAIRLDVNEQYF. This chain links TRBV10-3 with TRBJ2-7; D uncertain. CDR1 is ENHRY and CDR2 is SYGVKD in the germline V gene. Trimming took 6 bases from V and 5 from J, leaving 11 bases between them. The CDR3 covers 12 residues.

This clonotype was recorded a few times. The rearrangement links TRBV12-3 or TRBV12-4 to TRBJ2-5, with D possibly TRBD2 on 6 matching bases. The CDR3 consists of 14 residues. Trimming cost V 3 bases and J 3 bases, with 11 bases left between them. The CDR3 spells CASSLFREEETQYF. CDR3 coding DNA: TGTGCCAGCAGTTTGTTCAGGGAGGAAGAGACCCAGTACTTC.

The CDR3 DNA reads as TGCGCCAGCAGCTTGAACAGGGGTCACTACGAGCAGTACTTC. Protein: CASSLNRGHYEQYF. V usage is TRBV5-1 and J usage is TRBJ2-7; 7 positions agree with TRBD1. Germline CDR1 and CDR2: SGHRS and YFSETQ. The CDR3 totals 14 residues. Unmatched junction bases numbered 4, after V lost 1 base and J lost 3 bases.

The chain recombines TRBV5-5 with TRBJ2-1; 14 nucleotides match TRBD2. Germline V gene data show CDR1 as SGHKS and CDR2 as YYEKEE (reference sequence). This CDR3 comprises 17 residues. After removal of 4 bases from V and 7 bases from J, the junction contained 10 bases not matched to a gene. The CDR3 loop reads CASSPRTGTSGGNEQFF. DNA of the CDR3: TGTGCCAGCAGCCCGCGCACCGGGACTAGCGGGGGTAATGAGCAGTTCTTC.

The chain couples TRBV7-8 to TRBJ1-6; 7 bases map to TRBD1. The CDR3 is made up of 17 amino acids. Germline V gives CDR1 SGHVS, CDR2 FQNEAQ. Trimming removed 4 bases from V and 7 bases from J; junction bases left unmatched: 13. CDR3: CASSSRGFASTNSPLHF. The DNA for the CDR3 is TGTGCCAGCAGCTCCAGGGGGTTCGCCTCTACCAATTCACCCCTCCACTTT.